Below are 8 T cell receptor beta chains sequenced from a single sample in a study of blood T cells in healthy people across ages. A J-beta primer mix and a sample-barcoded 5' primer were used in a second PCR of about 7 to 11 cycles. TCRdb used MiXCR to reprocess the 5' RACE reads, holding one entry per CDR3 protein. The sample includes about 1.5 million distinct CDR3 sequences, roughly 45% seen only once; the top ten take 7.9%. The sample taken for sequencing was blood. These receptors were collected from a woman aged 18-30 years in good health.

J is TRBJ1-2 and V is TRBV20-1; 9 bases fit TRBD1. The germline gives CDR1 DFQATT, CDR2 SNEGSKA (reference sequence). This CDR3 has 13 amino acids. J gave up 4 bases and V 3 bases, and 3 bases lay outside the gene matches. CDR3 nucleotide sequence: TGCAGTGCTAGCCGGGACAGGGTCTATGGCTACACCTTC. This gives the protein CSASRDRVYGYTF.

This clonotype was found a few times. The chain couples TRBV29-1 to TRBJ1-2; possible D gene TRBD1, 5 bases. The ends were cut back, 7 bases at V and 4 bases at J, with 16 bases in the middle. CDR1 is SQVTM, CDR2 ANQGSEA, per germline. CDR3 length: 13 amino acids. The CDR3 spells CSGGSGTGYGYTF. CDR3 sequence (DNA): TGCAGCGGGGGGTCCGGGACGGGCTATGGCTACACCTTC.

This chain connects TRBV7-6 to TRBJ1-4, with a weak D call TRBD1 (5 bases). CDR3 size: 15 residues. V shed 6 bases and J shed 7 bases, with 18 bases lying between them. Germline V gene lookup returns CDR1 SGHVS and CDR2 FNYEAQ. The CDR3 region has the DNA TGTGCCAGCAGTGCCCGAGGCGTGGGGGGTGAAAAACTGTTTTTT. Protein product: CASSARGVGGEKLFF.

Regarding this clonotype: This may come from a read error, since a much larger clone is one base off. V and J are TRBV2 and TRBJ2-1; 9 bases map to TRBD1. The CDR3 loop spans 15 amino acids. Germline V CDR1 and CDR2: SNHLY, FYNNEI. V was clipped by 7 bases and J by 10 bases; unmatched bases: 14. The CDR3 spells CASTYLQGAKGEQFF. The CDR3 region has the DNA TGTGCCAGCACCTACCTACAGGGGGCGAAGGGCGAGCAGTTCTTC.

On this clonotype: This may be a read error: a much more frequent sequence differs by one nucleotide. The chain links TRBV20-1 to TRBJ1-5; D gene uncertain. The germline V gene encodes CDR1 DFQATT and CDR2 SNEGSKA (reference sequence). The V and J ends lost 5 bases and 9 bases respectively, with 14 bases between them. This CDR3 is built from 12 residues. The CDR3 DNA follows: TGCAGTGCTGCAAGAGGTGATCGGCCCCAGCATTTT. This translates into CSAARGDRPQHF.

The chain combines TRBV7-6 with TRBJ2-1; 8 bases agree with TRBD2. Germline CDR1 reads SGHVS; CDR2 reads FNYEAQ. The CDR3 totals 16 residues. The trim removed 4 bases at V and 0 bases at J, leaving 5 bases unmatched. This chain's CDR3 is CASSSVAGRSYNEQFF. The CDR3 bases are TGTGCCAGCAGCTCGGTAGCGGGACGCTCCTACAATGAGCAGTTCTTC.

This chain uses TRBV27 with TRBJ2-5; a possible D gene is TRBD2 (6 bases). In germline, CDR1 is MNHEY, CDR2 SMNVEV (reference sequence). The CDR3 is 13 amino acids. Trimming cost V 5 bases and J 10 bases, with 17 bases left between them. The chain's CDR3 is CASSPGDWSDQYF. The CDR3 coding sequence is TGTGCCAGCAGTCCGGGAGACTGGTCGGACCAGTACTTC.

The table lists this clonotype with many counts. V is TRBV18 and J is TRBJ1-2; TRBD1 matches 7 bases. The CDR3 consists of 14 residues. The V gene end was trimmed by 5 bases and the J gene end by 2 bases; junction bases not matched to a gene: 5. Germline lookup yields CDR1 KGHSH and CDR2 LQKENI. Here the CDR3 DNA reads TGTGCCAGCTCAGCGGGACAGACGAACTATGGCTACACCTTC. Translation gives CASSAGQTNYGYTF. Full variable domain (remainder filled in from reference TRBV18 and TRBJ1-2): NAGVMQNPRHLVRRRGQEARLRCSPMKGHSHVYWYRQLPEEGLKFMVYLQKENIIDESGMPKERFSAEFPKEGPSILRIQQVVRGDSAAYFCASSAGQTNYGYTFGSGTRLTVV.